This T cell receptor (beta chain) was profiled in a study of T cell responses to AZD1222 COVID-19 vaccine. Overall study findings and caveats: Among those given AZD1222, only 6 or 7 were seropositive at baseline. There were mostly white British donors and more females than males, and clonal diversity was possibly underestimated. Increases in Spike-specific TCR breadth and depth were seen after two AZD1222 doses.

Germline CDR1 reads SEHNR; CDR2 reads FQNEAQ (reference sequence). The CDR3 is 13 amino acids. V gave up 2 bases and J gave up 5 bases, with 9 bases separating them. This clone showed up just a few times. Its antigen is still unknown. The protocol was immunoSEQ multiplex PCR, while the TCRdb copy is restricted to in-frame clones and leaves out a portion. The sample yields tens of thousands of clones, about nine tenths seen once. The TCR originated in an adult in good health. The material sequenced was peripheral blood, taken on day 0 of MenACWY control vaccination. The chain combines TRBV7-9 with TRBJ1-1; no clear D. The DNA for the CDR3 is TGTGCCAGCAGCTTAATTGGGGAGACTGAAGCTTTCTTT. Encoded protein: CASSLIGETEAFF.